The present T cell receptor beta chain was sequenced within a study of blood T cells in healthy people across ages. Findings and limits, study-wide: It was the long-lived donors that had more naive CD4+ cells and higher diversity than aged donors.

PCR was performed a second time for roughly 6 to 12 cycles using a sample-barcoded 5' primer and a J-beta primer mix. TCRdb reprocessed the 5' RACE reads with MiXCR, giving one entry per CDR3 protein. The data show 1.5 million to 2 million distinct CDR3 sequences, roughly 30% seen once. The V end lost 5 bases, the J end lost 7 bases, and 20 bases lay between the germline ends. The CDR3 totals 15 residues. Germline CDR1 reads SGHTA; CDR2 reads FQGTGA. To note about this clonotype: Its antigen is as yet unknown.

Isolation per sample recovered at least 7 million PBMCs. The chain carries TRBV7-3 and TRBJ1-1; no clear D. This receptor was taken from a woman younger than 45 in good health. Specimen: blood. DNA for the CDR3: TGTGCCAGCAGCCCGGGAGGTGCCCGGGTTGGTGAAGCTTTCTTT. Encoded protein: CASSPGGARVGEAFF.